This T cell receptor beta chain came from a study of shared clonotypes between healthy human individuals. Study-wide results and caveats: Clonotypes which were not shared had lower generation probabilities than clonotypes that all four donors shared.

On this clone itself: What it binds is unknown.

Germline CDR1 and CDR2: SGHDT and YYEEEE. The CDR3 totals 19 residues. Trimming cost V 1 base and J 0 bases, with 20 bases left between them. Clones were sequenced by immunoSEQ multiplex PCR, and TCRdb holds only the in-frame ones, with some missing. The profile covers some 200,000 clones, with 65% appearing a single time and 11% taken by the ten largest. The TCR sequence derives from a man aged 30 to 39 in good health. This rearrangement joins TRBV5-6 to TRBJ1-3, with D perhaps TRBD1 (5 bases). The material sequenced was memory CD4+ T cells sorted from blood. This sample's subset: CD45RA-negative fraction. In nucleotides, the CDR3 is TGTGCCAGCAGCTTGTATCCCACGGGGCCGGAAAGCTCTGGAAACACCATATATTTT. It translates to CASSLYPTGPESSGNTIYF. Full variable domain (outside the CDR3, taken from reference TRBV5-6 and TRBJ1-3): DAGVTQSPTHLIKTRGQQVTLRCSPKSGHDTVSWYQQALGQGPQFIFQYYEEEERQRGNFPDRFSGHQFPNYSSELNVNALLLGDSALYLCASSLYPTGPESSGNTIYFGEGSWLTVV.